A selection of T cell receptor beta chains follows, all from one sample in a study of post-analysis software for immune sequencing data. From the PCR reads, TCRdb called clonotypes with MiXCR, one entry per CDR3 protein. The sample has roughly 800,000 distinct CDR3 sequences; 25% to 30% are singletons. The sequencing input was blood. All receptors come from a girl aged 5-17 years with multiple sclerosis. The CDR3 runs from the conserved cysteine through the conserved F or W. D genes are given only for firm matches. Clone size is given for some rows only: seen once, a few or many times, or a class if the clone is expanded.

j_gene,abundance,v_gene,d_gene,CDR3aa,CDR3nt
TRBJ2-3,.,TRBV20-1,TRBD2,CSARPGGVPDTQYF,TGCAGTGCTAGACCGGGGGGGGTTCCAGATACGCAGTATTTT
TRBJ1-5,.,TRBV20-1,.,CSARTDGTSSQHF,TGCAGTGCCCGCACCGACGGGACGTCCTCCCAGCATTTT
TRBJ2-1,few,TRBV20-1,.,CSARSGPPEQFF,TGCAGTGCTAGATCCGGTCCCCCTGAGCAGTTCTTC
TRBJ2-7,.,TRBV3-1,.,CASSQGLYEQYF,TGTGCCAGCAGCCAAGGCCTCTACGAGCAGTACTTC
TRBJ2-1,.,TRBV11-2,TRBD1,CASSLWDRASSYNEQFF,TGTGCCAGCAGCTTATGGGACAGGGCGAGCTCCTACAATGAGCAGTTCTTC
TRBJ2-2,.,TRBV28,TRBD2,CATARGDTGELFF,TGTGCCACCGCGCGGGGGGACACCGGGGAGCTGTTTTTT
TRBJ1-2,few,TRBV6-2/TRBV6-3,.,CASSSDLEDGYTF,TGTGCCAGCAGTTCGGACCTAGAGGATGGCTACACCTTC
TRBJ1-2,.,TRBV6-1,.,CASSEMGYGYTF,TGTGCCAGCAGTGAAATGGGTTATGGCTACACCTTC
TRBJ2-1,.,TRBV20-1,TRBD1,CSARTGGNNEQFF,TGCAGTGCAAGGACAGGGGGGAACAATGAGCAGTTCTTC
TRBJ2-1,.,TRBV10-3,TRBD2,CAISRGLGLNEQFF,TGTGCCATCAGTAGGGGACTAGGTTTAAATGAGCAGTTCTTC
TRBJ2-7,.,TRBV20-1,.,CSARDARVHYEQYF,TGCAGTGCTAGAGATGCGAGGGTACACTACGAGCAGTACTTC
TRBJ1-1,.,TRBV5-1,TRBD1,CASSQSTLTGGTEAFF,TGCGCCAGCAGCCAAAGTACCCTTACAGGGGGCACTGAAGCTTTCTTT
TRBJ2-7,.,TRBV5-8,TRBD1,CASRRPGQGSYEQYF,TGTGCCAGCAGAAGACCGGGACAGGGATCCTACGAGCAGTACTTC
TRBJ2-5,few,TRBV6-1,.,CASSANRDQGTQYF,TGTGCCAGCAGCGCGAACCGGGATCAGGGGACCCAGTACTTC
TRBJ2-5,.,TRBV5-1,TRBD2,CASSPRTSAGGPKETQYF,TGCGCCAGCAGCCCCCGGACTTCTGCGGGGGGTCCGAAGGAGACCCAGTACTTC
TRBJ2-1,few,TRBV6-1,TRBD2,CASMASGSRNEQFF,TGTGCCAGCATGGCTAGCGGGAGTCGTAATGAGCAGTTCTTC
TRBJ1-4,.,TRBV7-6,.,CASSLRPPTQVATNEKLFF,TGTGCCAGCAGCTTACGGCCGCCGACACAGGTTGCAACTAATGAAAAACTGTTTTTT
TRBJ2-1,few,TRBV7-2,TRBD2,CASSYTPGTSGYNEQFF,TGTGCCAGCAGCTATACGCCCGGGACTAGCGGTTACAATGAGCAGTTCTTC
TRBJ1-4,.,TRBV6-1,.,CASSEFPLGVDRSNEKLFF,TGTGCCAGCAGTGAATTCCCTCTGGGAGTTGACCGGTCTAATGAAAAACTGTTTTTT
TRBJ2-4,few,TRBV7-2,TRBD2,CASRRGGNAKNIQYF,TGTGCCAGCAGAAGGGGAGGGAACGCCAAAAACATTCAGTACTTC
TRBJ2-4,.,TRBV6-5,.,CASSSGSVQYF,TGTGCCAGCAGCTCCGGGTCAGTTCAGTACTTC
TRBJ2-3,.,TRBV27,.,CASSPWGVGTDTQYF,TGTGCCAGCAGTCCCTGGGGGGTGGGCACAGATACGCAGTATTTT
TRBJ1-4,.,TRBV6-6,.,CASSDERSWNEKLFF,TGTGCCAGCAGTGACGAGAGGTCTTGGAATGAAAAACTGTTTTTT
TRBJ1-1,.,TRBV29-1,.,CSVWMNTEAFF,TGCAGCGTGTGGATGAACACTGAAGCTTTCTTT
TRBJ2-3,.,TRBV12-3/TRBV12-4,TRBD1,CASSRDRGDMQYF,TGTGCCAGCAGCCGGGACAGGGGAGATATGCAGTATTTT
TRBJ2-3,many,TRBV24-1,TRBD2,CATSATGLPGDTQYF,TGTGCCACCAGTGCCACGGGACTACCCGGGGATACGCAGTATTTT
TRBJ2-1,few,TRBV25-1,TRBD2,CASGGPSGSSNEQFF,TGTGCCAGCGGCGGGCCTAGCGGGAGTAGCAATGAGCAGTTCTTC
TRBJ1-5,many,TRBV20-1,.,CSASSGNSNQPQHF,TGCAGTGCTAGTTCCGGCAATAGCAATCAGCCCCAGCATTTT
TRBJ1-4,.,TRBV5-1,TRBD1,CASSLRTGDEKLFF,TGCGCCAGCAGCTTAAGGACAGGGGATGAAAAACTGTTTTTT
TRBJ2-7,.,TRBV4-3,.,CASSSSVGSFSYNEQYF,TGCGCCAGCAGCTCATCAGTCGGATCTTTCTCCTACAATGAGCAGTACTTC
TRBJ2-3,once,TRBV6-2/TRBV6-3,.,CASAPTGGTDTQYF,TGTGCCAGCGCACCCACGGGAGGCACAGATACGCAGTATTTT
TRBJ2-1,many,TRBV6-5,.,CASSFWGRRNEQFF,TGTGCCAGCAGTTTCTGGGGACGCAGGAATGAGCAGTTCTTC
TRBJ2-2,.,TRBV12-3/TRBV12-4,TRBD2,CASSLRSGGPYTGELFF,TGTGCCAGCAGTTTGAGAAGCGGGGGGCCGTACACCGGGGAGCTGTTTTTT
TRBJ1-2,few,TRBV6-5,.,CASSYAAYYGYTF,TGTGCCAGCAGTTACGCGGCCTACTATGGCTACACCTTC
TRBJ2-7,.,TRBV20-1,.,CSALLLQQYF,TGCAGTGCCCTCCTCCTTCAGCAGTACTTC
TRBJ2-5,few,TRBV5-1,TRBD2,CASTRRLASAGETQYF,TGCGCCAGCACCAGACGACTAGCTTCAGCCGGAGAGACCCAGTACTTC
TRBJ1-2,.,TRBV7-8,.,CASSPRGRNYGYTF,TGTGCCAGCAGCCCACGGGGGAGAAACTATGGCTACACCTTC
TRBJ2-7,.,TRBV20-1,.,CNARDRQTYEQYF,TGCAATGCTAGAGATCGGCAGACCTACGAGCAGTACTTC
TRBJ2-7,.,TRBV6-6,.,CASSNGHEQYF,TGTGCCAGCAGTAACGGGCACGAGCAGTACTTC
TRBJ2-2,.,TRBV5-1,.,CASSLLGANTGELFF,TGCGCCAGCAGCTTATTAGGGGCGAACACCGGGGAGCTGTTTTTT
TRBJ2-7,few,TRBV5-6,TRBD1,CASSLEGQGDLYEQYF,TGTGCCAGCAGCTTGGAGGGACAGGGCGACCTCTACGAGCAGTACTTC
TRBJ2-4,.,TRBV27,.,CASTRVAGLAKNIQYF,TGTGCCAGCACTAGAGTGGCAGGACTAGCCAAAAACATTCAGTACTTC
TRBJ2-3,.,TRBV5-1,.,CASSLTAKGDTQYF,TGCGCCAGCAGCTTGACGGCTAAGGGAGATACGCAGTATTTT
TRBJ2-7,.,TRBV5-6,TRBD2,CASSASGGRGSYEQYF,TGTGCCAGCAGCGCCAGCGGGGGTAGAGGATCCTACGAGCAGTACTTC
TRBJ2-5,few,TRBV20-1,TRBD2,CSARDPFASGMRETQYF,TGCAGTGCTAGAGATCCCTTCGCTAGCGGGATGAGAGAGACCCAGTACTTC
TRBJ2-7,few,TRBV6-5,TRBD2,CASSRAGGAYEQYF,TGTGCCAGCAGTCGCGCGGGGGGTGCGTACGAGCAGTACTTC
TRBJ1-2,few,TRBV4-1,.,CASSQGHLDGYTF,TGCGCCAGCAGCCAAGGACATTTGGATGGCTACACCTTC
TRBJ1-2,few,TRBV6-4,TRBD1,CASSRGQGADGYTF,TGTGCCAGCAGTCGTGGACAGGGCGCGGATGGCTACACCTTC
TRBJ1-2,few,TRBV6-1,.,CASSARGGAGGYTF,TGTGCCAGCAGTGCCCGAGGGGGGGCTGGTGGCTACACCTTC
TRBJ2-7,few,TRBV3-1,TRBD1,CASSADRVEQYF,TGTGCCAGCAGCGCGGACAGGGTAGAGCAGTACTTC
TRBJ1-2,.,TRBV6-1,TRBD1,CAAGGQVDWGRGDYGYTF,TGTGCCGCGGGGGGACAGGTGGATTGGGGAAGGGGGGACTATGGCTACACCTTC
TRBJ2-7,.,TRBV6-1,.,CASSELGSSYEQYF,TGTGCCAGCAGTGAACTAGGAAGCTCCTACGAGCAGTACTTC
TRBJ2-4,.,TRBV6-5,.,CASRAADIQYF,TGTGCCAGCCGTGCGGCGGACATTCAGTACTTC
TRBJ2-1,few,TRBV20-1,TRBD2,CSARGGTDNEQFF,TGCAGTGCTAGGGGGGGGACTGATAATGAGCAGTTCTTC
TRBJ2-1,.,TRBV10-3,.,CAISESGLSYNKQFF,TGTGCCATCAGTGAGTCGGGTCTCTCCTACAATAAGCAGTTCTTC
TRBJ1-5,.,TRBV3-1,.,CASTPTRTSNQPQHF,TGTGCCAGCACCCCCACCCGGACGAGCAATCAGCCCCAGCATTTT